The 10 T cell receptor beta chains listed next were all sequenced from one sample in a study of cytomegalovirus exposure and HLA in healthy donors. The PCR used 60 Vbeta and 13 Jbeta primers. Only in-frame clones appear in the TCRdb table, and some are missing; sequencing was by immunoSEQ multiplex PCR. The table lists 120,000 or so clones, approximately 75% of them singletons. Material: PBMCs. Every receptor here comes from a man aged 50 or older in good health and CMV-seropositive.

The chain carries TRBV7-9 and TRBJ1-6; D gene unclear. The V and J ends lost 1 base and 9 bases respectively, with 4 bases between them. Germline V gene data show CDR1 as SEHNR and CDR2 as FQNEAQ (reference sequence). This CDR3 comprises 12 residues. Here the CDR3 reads CASSLERSPLHF. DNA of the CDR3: TGTGCCAGCAGCTTAGAGCGTTCACCCCTCCACTTT.

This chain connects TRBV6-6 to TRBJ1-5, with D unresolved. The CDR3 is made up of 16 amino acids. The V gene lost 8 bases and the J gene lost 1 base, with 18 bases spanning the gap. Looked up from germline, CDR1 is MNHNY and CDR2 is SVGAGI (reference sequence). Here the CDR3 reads CASPPSEGESNQPQHF. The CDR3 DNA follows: TGTGCCAGCCCTCCTTCAGAGGGAGAGAGCAATCAGCCCCAGCATTTT.

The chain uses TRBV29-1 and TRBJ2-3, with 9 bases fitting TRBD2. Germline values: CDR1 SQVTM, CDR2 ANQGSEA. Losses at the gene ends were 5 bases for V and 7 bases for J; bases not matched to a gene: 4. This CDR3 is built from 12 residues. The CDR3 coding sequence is TGCAGCGTTAGCGGGGGGCAAAATACGCAGTATTTT. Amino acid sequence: CSVSGGQNTQYF.

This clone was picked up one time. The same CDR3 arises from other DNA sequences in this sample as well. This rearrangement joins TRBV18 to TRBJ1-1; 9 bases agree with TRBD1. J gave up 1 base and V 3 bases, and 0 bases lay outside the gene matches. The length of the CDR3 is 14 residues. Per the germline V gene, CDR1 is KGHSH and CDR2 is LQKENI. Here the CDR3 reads CASSPGQGNTEAFF. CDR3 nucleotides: TGTGCCAGCTCACCGGGACAGGGGAACACTGAAGCTTTCTTT.

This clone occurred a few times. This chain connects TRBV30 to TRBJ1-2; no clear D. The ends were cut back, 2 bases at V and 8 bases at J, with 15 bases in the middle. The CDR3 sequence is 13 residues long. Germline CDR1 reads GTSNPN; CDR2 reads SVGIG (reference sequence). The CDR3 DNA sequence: TGTGCCTGGAGTAATGCCGGGGTGAGAGGCTACACCTTC. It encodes CAWSNAGVRGYTF. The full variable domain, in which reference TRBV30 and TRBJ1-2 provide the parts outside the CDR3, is SQTIHQWPATLVQPVGSPLSLECTVEGTSNPNLYWYRQAAGRGLQLLFYSVGIGQISSEVPQNLSASRPQDRQFILSSKKLLLSDSGFYLCAWSNAGVRGYTFGSGTRLTVV.

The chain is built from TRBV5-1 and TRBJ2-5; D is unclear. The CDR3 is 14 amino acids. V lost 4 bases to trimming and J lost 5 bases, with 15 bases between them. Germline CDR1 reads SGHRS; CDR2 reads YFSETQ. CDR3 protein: CASSTSALGETQYF. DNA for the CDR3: TGCGCCAGCAGCACGTCGGCTCTCGGGGAGACCCAGTACTTC.

CDR3 loop: CSVVGQTYEQYF. CDR3 DNA sequence: TGCAGCGTTGTGGGACAAACCTACGAGCAGTACTTC. The V call is TRBV29-1, the J call TRBJ2-7; a possible D gene is TRBD1 (6 bases). The CDR3 runs 12 residues. Germline V gene sequence: CDR1 SQVTM, CDR2 ANQGSEA. The germline V and J ends were trimmed by 4 bases and 2 bases, with 9 bases remaining between them.

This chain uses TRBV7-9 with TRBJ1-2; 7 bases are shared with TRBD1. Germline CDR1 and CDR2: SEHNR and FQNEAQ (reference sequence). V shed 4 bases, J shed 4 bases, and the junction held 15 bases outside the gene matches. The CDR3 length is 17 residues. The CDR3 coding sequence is TGTGCCAGCAGCTCTCACTCAATGACAGGGAAATTCTATGGCTACACCTTC. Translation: CASSSHSMTGKFYGYTF.

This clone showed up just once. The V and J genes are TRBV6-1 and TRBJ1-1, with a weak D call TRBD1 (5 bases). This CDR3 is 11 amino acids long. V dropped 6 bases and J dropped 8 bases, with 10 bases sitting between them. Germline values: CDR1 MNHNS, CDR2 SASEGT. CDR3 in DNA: TGTGCCAGCAGGTACAGGACAGAAGCTTTCTTT. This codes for CASRYRTEAFF.

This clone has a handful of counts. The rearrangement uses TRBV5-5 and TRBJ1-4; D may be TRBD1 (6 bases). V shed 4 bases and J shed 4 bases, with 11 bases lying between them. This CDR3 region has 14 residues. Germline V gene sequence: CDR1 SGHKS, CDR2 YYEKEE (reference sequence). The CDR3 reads CASSRQADNEKLFF. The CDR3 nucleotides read TGTGCCAGCAGCAGACAGGCGGATAATGAAAAACTGTTTTTT.